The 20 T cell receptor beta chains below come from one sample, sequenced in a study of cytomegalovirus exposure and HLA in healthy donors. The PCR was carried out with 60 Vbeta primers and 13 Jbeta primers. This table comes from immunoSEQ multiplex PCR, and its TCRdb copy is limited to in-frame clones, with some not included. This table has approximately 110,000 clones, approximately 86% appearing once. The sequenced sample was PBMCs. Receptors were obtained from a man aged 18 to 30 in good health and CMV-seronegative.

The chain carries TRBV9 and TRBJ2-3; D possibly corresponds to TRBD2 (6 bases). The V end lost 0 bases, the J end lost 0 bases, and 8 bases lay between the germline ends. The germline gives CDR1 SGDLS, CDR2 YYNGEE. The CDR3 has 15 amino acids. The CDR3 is CASSVGGISTDTQYF. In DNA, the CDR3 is TGTGCCAGCAGCGTAGGCGGGATTAGCACAGATACGCAGTATTTT. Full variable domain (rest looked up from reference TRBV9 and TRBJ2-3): DSGVTQTPKHLITATGQRVTLRCSPRSGDLSVYWYQQSLDQGLQFLIQYYNGEERAKGNILERFSAQQFPDLHSELNLSSLELGDSALYFCASSVGGISTDTQYFGPGTRLTVL.

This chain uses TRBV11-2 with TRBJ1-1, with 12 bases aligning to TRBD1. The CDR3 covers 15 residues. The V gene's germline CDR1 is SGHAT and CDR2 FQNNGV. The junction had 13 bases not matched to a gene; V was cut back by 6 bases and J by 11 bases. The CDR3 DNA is TGTGCCAGCAGTGCCGTTAGGGGACAGGGGGCGATGGCTTTCTTT. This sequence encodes CASSAVRGQGAMAFF.

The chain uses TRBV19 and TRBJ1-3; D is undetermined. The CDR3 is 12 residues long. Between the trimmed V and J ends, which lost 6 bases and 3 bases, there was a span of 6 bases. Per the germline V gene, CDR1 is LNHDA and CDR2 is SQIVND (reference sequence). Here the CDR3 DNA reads TGTGCCAGTAGCCCCTATGGAAACACCATATATTTT. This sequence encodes CASSPYGNTIYF. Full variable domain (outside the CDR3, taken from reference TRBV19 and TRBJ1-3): DGGITQSPKYLFRKEGQNVTLSCEQNLNHDAMYWYRQDPGQGLRLIYYSQIVNDFQKGDIAEGYSVSREKKESFPLTVTSAQKNPTAFYLCASSPYGNTIYFGEGSWLTVV.

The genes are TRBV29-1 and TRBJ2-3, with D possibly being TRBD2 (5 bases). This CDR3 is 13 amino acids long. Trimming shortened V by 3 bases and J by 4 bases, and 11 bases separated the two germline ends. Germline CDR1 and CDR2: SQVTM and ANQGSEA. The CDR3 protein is CSVDWVGADTQYF. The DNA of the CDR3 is TGCAGCGTTGACTGGGTCGGGGCAGATACGCAGTATTTT.

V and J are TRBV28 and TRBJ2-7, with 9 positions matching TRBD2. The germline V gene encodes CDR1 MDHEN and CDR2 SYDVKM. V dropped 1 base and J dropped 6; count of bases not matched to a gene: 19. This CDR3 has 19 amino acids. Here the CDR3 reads CASSLYLGVASGKVGEQYF. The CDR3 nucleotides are TGTGCCAGCAGTTTATACCTCGGCGTGGCTAGCGGGAAAGTGGGCGAGCAGTACTTC.

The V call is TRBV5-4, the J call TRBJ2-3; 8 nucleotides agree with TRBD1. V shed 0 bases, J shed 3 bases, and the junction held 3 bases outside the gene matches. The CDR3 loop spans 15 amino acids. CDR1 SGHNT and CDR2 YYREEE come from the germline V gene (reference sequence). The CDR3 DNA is TGTGCCAGCAGCTTGGACAGGGGGGTGACAGATACGCAGTATTTT. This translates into CASSLDRGVTDTQYF.

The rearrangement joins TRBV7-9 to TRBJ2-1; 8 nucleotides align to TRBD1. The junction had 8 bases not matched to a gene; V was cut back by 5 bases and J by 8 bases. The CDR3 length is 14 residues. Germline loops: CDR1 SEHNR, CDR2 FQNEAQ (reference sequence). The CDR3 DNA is TGTGCCAGCAGCCCAGACAGGGGAGGCGATGAGCAGTTCTTC. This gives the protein CASSPDRGGDEQFF.

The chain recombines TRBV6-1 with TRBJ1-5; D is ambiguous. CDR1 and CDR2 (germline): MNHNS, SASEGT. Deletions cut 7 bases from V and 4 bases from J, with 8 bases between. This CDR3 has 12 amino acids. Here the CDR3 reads CASTSGNQPQHF. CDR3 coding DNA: TGTGCCAGCACTAGCGGAAATCAGCCCCAGCATTTT.

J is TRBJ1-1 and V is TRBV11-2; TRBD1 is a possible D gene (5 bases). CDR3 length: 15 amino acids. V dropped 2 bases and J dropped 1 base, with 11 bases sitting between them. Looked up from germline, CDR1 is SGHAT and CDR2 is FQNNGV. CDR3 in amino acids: CASSLMGRRNTEAFF. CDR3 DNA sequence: TGTGCCAGCAGCTTAATGGGGCGGAGGAACACTGAAGCTTTCTTT.

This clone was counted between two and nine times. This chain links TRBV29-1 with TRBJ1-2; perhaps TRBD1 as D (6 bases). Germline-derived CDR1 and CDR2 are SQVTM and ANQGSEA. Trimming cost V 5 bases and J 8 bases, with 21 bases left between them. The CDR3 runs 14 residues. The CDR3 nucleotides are TGCAGCGTTACGGACAGCTCCATCAAGGGGGGCTACACCTTC. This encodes CSVTDSSIKGGYTF.

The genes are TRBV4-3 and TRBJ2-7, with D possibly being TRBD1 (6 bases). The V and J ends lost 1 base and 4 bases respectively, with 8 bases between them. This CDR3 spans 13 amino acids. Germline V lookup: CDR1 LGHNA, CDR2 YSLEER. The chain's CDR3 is CASSQGGTYEQYF. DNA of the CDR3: TGCGCCAGCAGCCAAGGAGGGACATACGAGCAGTACTTC.

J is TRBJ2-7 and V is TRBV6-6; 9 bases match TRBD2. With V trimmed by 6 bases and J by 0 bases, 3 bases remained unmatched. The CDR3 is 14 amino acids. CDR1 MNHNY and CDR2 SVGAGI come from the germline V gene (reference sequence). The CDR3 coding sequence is TGTGCCAGCAGGTGGACTAGCGTCTCCTACGAGCAGTACTTC. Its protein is CASRWTSVSYEQYF.

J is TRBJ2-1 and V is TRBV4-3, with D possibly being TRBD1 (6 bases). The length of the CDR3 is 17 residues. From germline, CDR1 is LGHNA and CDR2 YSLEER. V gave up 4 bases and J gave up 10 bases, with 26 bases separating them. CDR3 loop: CASSPFPAGATDGEQFF. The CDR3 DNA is TGCGCCAGCAGCCCCTTCCCCGCAGGGGCTACCGACGGGGAGCAGTTCTTC.

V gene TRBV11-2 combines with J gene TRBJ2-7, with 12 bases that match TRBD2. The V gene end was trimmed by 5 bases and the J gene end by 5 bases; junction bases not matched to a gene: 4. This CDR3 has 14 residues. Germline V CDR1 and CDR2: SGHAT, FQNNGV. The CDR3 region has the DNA TGTGCCAGCAGCAGGACTAGCGGGGCCGACGAGCAGTACTTC. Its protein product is CASSRTSGADEQYF.

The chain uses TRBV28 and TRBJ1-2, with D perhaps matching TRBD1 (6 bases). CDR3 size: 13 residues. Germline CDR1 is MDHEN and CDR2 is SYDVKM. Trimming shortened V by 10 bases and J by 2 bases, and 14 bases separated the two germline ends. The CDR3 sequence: CATPNRENYGYTF. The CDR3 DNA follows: TGTGCCACCCCCAACAGGGAGAACTATGGCTACACCTTC.

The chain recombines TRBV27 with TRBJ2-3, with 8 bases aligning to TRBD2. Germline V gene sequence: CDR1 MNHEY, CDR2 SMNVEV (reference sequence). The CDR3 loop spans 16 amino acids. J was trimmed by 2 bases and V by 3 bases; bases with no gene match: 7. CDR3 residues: CASSFERELNTDTQYF. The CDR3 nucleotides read TGTGCCAGCAGTTTCGAGCGGGAGCTCAACACAGATACGCAGTATTTT.

The CDR3 DNA reads TGTGCCAGCAGCTTTGGGGGACAGGGGGCCTACGAGCAGTACTTC. Translated, it gives CASSFGGQGAYEQYF. This chain links TRBV5-5 with TRBJ2-7; TRBD1 matches at 11 bases. This CDR3 spans 15 amino acids. V shed 2 bases, J shed 2 bases, and the junction held 3 bases outside the gene matches. Looked up from germline, CDR1 is SGHKS and CDR2 is YYEKEE (reference sequence).

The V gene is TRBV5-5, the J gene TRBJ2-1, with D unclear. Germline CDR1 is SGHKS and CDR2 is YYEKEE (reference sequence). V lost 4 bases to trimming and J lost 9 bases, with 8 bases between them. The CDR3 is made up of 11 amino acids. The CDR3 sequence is CASSPLTEQFF. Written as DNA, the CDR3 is TGTGCCAGCAGCCCACTAACTGAGCAGTTCTTC.

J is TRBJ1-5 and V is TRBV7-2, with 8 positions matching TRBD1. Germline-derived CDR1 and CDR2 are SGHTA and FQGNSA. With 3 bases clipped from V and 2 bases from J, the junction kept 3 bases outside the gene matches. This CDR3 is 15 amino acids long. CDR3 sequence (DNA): TGTGCCAGCAGCTTCTGGGGACAGGGCAATCAGCCCCAGCATTTT. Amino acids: CASSFWGQGNQPQHF.

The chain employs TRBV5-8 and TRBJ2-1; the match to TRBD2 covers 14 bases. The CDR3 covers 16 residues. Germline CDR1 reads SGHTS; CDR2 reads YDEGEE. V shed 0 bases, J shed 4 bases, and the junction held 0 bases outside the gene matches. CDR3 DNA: TGTGCCAGCAGCTTGGGACTAGCGGGAGGGTACAATGAGCAGTTCTTC. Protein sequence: CASSLGLAGGYNEQFF.